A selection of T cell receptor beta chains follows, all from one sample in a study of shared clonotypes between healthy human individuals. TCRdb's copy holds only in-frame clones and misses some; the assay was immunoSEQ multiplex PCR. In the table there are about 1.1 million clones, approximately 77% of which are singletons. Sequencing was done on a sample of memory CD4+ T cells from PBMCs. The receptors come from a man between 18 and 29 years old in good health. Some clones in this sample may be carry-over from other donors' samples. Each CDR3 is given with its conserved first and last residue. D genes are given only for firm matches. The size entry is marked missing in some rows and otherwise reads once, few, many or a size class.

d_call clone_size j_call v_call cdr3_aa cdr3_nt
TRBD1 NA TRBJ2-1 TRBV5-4 CASSVRQGMDNEQFF TGTGCCAGCAGCGTGCGACAGGGTATGGACAATGAGCAGTTCTTC
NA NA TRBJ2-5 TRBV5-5 CASSLAYLGGETQYF TGTGCCAGCAGCTTGGCCTACCTCGGCGGAGAGACCCAGTACTTC
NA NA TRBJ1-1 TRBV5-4 CASSFYLKAGGLNTEAFF TGTGCCAGCAGCTTCTACCTGAAGGCCGGGGGCTTGAACACTGAAGCTTTCTTT
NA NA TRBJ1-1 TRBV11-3 CASSSGDTEAFF TGTGCCAGCAGCAGTGGGGACACTGAAGCTTTCTTT
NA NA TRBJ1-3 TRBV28 CASSALRAGNTIYF TGTGCCAGCAGTGCCCTCCGGGCTGGAAACACCATATATTTT
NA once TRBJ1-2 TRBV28 CASSLSTGAGAMHGYTF TGTGCCAGCAGTTTATCTACCGGGGCCGGGGCTATGCATGGCTACACCTTC
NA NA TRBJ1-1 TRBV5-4 CASTVSPGVGTEAFF TGTGCCAGCACCGTGTCCCCGGGAGTGGGGACTGAAGCTTTCTTT
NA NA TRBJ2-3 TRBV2 CASLRTEMGAQYF TGTGCCAGCCTACGGACGGAGATGGGGGCGCAGTATTTT
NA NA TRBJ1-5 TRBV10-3 CAISVELFNQPQHF TGTGCCATCAGTGTAGAACTCTTCAATCAGCCCCAGCATTTT
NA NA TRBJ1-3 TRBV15 CATSSDLLASGNTIYF TGTGCCACCAGCAGTGACCTCCTGGCCTCTGGAAACACCATATATTTT
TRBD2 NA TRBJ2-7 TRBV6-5 CASRPLAGGLFEQYF TGTGCCAGCAGGCCACTAGCGGGAGGGCTGTTCGAGCAGTACTTC
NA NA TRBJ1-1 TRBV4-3 CASSQDRESEAFF TGCGCCAGCAGCCAAGATCGAGAATCTGAAGCTTTCTTT
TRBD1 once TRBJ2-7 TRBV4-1 CASSQTGTGAHEQYF TGCGCCAGCAGCCAAACCGGGACAGGGGCCCACGAGCAGTACTTC
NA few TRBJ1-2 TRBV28 CASSLPGDGYTF TGTGCCAGCAGTTTGCCCGGGGATGGCTACACCTTC
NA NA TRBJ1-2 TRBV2 CASSGEAGALGYTF TGTGCCAGCAGTGGTGAGGCAGGGGCCTTAGGCTACACCTTC
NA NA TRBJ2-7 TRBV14 CASSQWVRDAGEQYF TGTGCCAGCAGCCAATGGGTAAGGGACGCTGGAGAGCAGTACTTC
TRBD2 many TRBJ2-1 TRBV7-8 CASSPTRAGVPNEQFF TGTGCCAGCAGCCCTACAAGGGCGGGAGTACCCAATGAGCAGTTCTTC
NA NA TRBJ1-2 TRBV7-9 CASSLGVGGYGYTF TGTGCCAGCAGCTTAGGGGTTGGGGGCTATGGCTACACCTTC
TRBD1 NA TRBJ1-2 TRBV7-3 CASSSGQGYGYTF TGTGCCAGCAGCTCGGGACAGGGCTATGGCTACACCTTC
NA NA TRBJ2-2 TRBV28 CASSLWEDTGELFF TGTGCCAGCAGTTTATGGGAAGACACCGGGGAGCTGTTTTTT
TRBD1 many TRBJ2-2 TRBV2 CASSVVGTGTGELFF TGTGCCAGCAGTGTAGTCGGGACAGGCACCGGGGAGCTGTTTTTT
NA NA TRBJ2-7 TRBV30 CAWSGTYEQYF TGTGCCTGGAGTGGGACCTACGAGCAGTACTTC
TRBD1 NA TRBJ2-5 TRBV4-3 CASSPYVQGNQETQYF TGCGCCAGCAGCCCCTATGTACAGGGGAATCAAGAGACCCAGTACTTC
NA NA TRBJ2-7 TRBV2 CASSDPGGMAVEQYF TGTGCCAGCAGTGACCCCGGCGGGATGGCGGTCGAGCAGTACTTC
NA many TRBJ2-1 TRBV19 CASSIGRPGAYNEQFF TGTGCCAGTAGTATAGGACGCCCCGGAGCCTACAATGAGCAGTTCTTC
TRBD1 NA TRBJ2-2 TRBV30 CAWSGDRLLNTGELFF TGTGCCTGGAGTGGGGACAGACTATTGAACACCGGGGAGCTGTTTTTT
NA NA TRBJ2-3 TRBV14 CASSQDRTAISSTDTQYF TGTGCCAGCAGCCAAGATCGGACAGCCATTTCTAGCACAGATACGCAGTATTTT
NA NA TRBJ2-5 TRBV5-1 CASTQASGRVGETQYF TGCGCCAGCACGCAAGCTTCGGGTAGGGTAGGTGAGACCCAGTACTTC
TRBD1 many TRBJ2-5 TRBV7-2 CASSLQGQGQETQYF TGTGCCAGCAGCCTACAGGGACAGGGCCAAGAGACCCAGTACTTC
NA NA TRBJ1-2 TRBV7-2 CASSLRTDSNYGYTF TGTGCCAGCAGCTTACGGACAGACTCAAACTATGGCTACACCTTC
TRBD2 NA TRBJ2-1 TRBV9 CASSLAGGPYNEQFF TGTGCCAGCTCTTTGGCGGGAGGGCCTTACAATGAGCAGTTCTTC